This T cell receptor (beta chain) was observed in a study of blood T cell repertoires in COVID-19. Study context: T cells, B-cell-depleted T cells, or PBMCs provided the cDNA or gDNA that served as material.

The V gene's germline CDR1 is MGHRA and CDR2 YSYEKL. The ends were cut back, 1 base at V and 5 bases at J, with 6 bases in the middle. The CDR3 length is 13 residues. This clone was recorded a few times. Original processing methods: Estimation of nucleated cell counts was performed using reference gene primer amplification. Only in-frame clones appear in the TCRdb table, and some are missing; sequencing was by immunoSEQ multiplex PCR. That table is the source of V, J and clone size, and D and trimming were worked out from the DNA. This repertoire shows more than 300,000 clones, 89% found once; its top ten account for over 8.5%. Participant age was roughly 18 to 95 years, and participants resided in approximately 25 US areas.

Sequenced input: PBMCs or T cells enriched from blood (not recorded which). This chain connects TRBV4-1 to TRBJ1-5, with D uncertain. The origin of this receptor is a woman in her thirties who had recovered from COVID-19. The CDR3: CASSQGGYQPQHF. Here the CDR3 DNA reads TGCGCCAGCAGCCAAGGCGGGTATCAGCCCCAGCATTTT.